This T cell receptor (beta chain) was observed in a study of a mutant IDH1 vaccine in newly diagnosed glioma. Sequencing was performed with immunoSEQ multiplex PCR; in TCRdb, only in-frame clones are kept and a portion is missing. The sample lists roughly 52,000 clones; 80% were seen once. Comments on this clone: Its antigen remains unknown.

CDR1 and CDR2 (germline): MNHNS, SASEGT. The V segment lost 4 bases and the J segment 0 bases; nucleotides outside the gene matches: 10. CDR3 length: 18 residues. Noted time point: week 23, last vaccination. A single vaccine dose contained 300 ug of mutant IDH1 20-mer peptide, and topical imiquimod was used with it. The astrocytomas were IDH1-mutant, ATRX-negative, and WHO grade 3 or 4. V and J are TRBV6-1 and TRBJ2-3, with TRBD2 identical over 10 bases. The sample consisted of PBMCs, taken from a glioma patient whose treatment included an IDH1 peptide vaccine. This sequence originates from a man aged 35-49 years with glioma. The CDR3 loop reads CASSVRAGGISSTDTQYF. The CDR3 region has the DNA TGTGCCAGCAGTGTTCGAGCGGGGGGGATATCTAGCACAGATACGCAGTATTTT.